This T cell receptor beta chain was profiled in a study of blood T cells in healthy people across ages. At the level of the study: Per two T cells, template switching captured roughly one barcoded beta molecule.

Combining a sample-barcoded 5' primer with a J-beta primer mix, a second PCR ran for roughly 6 to 11 cycles. A tag from a template-switch adaptor with 12 random nucleotides marked each cDNA molecule. TCRdb re-derived calls from the 5' RACE reads in MiXCR, one entry per CDR3 protein. The data contain about 320,000 distinct CDR3 sequences, around 29% of them singletons. Only a few counts were recorded for this clonotype. The antigen remains unidentified. This CDR3 region has 15 residues. CDR1 and CDR2 from the germline V gene are SEHNR and FQNEAQ (reference sequence). Trimming took 4 bases from V and 7 from J; bases not matched to a gene: 12. Study-wide findings and caveats: Since the PBMCs were unsorted, naive and antigen-experienced cells could not be conclusively compared. TCR beta diversity was tightly associated with the proportion of naive T cells.

The origin of this receptor is a woman aged 65 to 85 in good health. The chain links TRBV7-9 to TRBJ1-1; 7 bases align to TRBD1. Sequenced sample: blood. The DNA of the CDR3 is TGTGCCAGCAGCTCGCTGGGGCAGGGGGAGGATGAAGCTTTCTTT. Its translation: CASSSLGQGEDEAFF.